This T cell receptor (beta chain) was found in a study of shared clonotypes between healthy human individuals. Germline V gene lookup returns CDR1 MNHNY and CDR2 SVGAGI (reference sequence). This CDR3 has 16 residues. Deletions cut 4 bases from V and 7 bases from J, with 23 bases between. Data came from immunoSEQ multiplex PCR; TCRdb stores just in-frame clones and leaves some out. The sample has roughly 1,500,000 clones, 98% seen once; the top ten hold about 0.35%. Healthy and HIV-negative, the adult donors had no recent acute infections or vaccinations. Sequenced sample: naive CD4+ T cells sorted from blood. Subset noted: CD45RA+ positively selected. The receptor's source is a man younger than 45 in good health. The genes are TRBV6-6 and TRBJ2-7; no definite D call. Here the CDR3 DNA reads TGTGCCAGCAGTTTCTCCCACCCCCTTATCAGCGTGGAGCAGTACTTC. Translation: CASSFSHPLISVEQYF.